This is a list of T cell receptor beta chains from one sample in a study of tumor and adjacent non-tumor tissue in lung cancer. MiXCR, run by TCRdb on the multiplex PCR reads, gives a single entry per CDR3 protein. The sample has more than 85,000 distinct CDR3 sequences, roughly two thirds seen once; the top ten hold roughly 14%. The sequenced material came from lung tumor tissue. The receptor set was obtained from a man between 70 and 80 years old with non-small cell lung cancer. CDR3s include the opening cysteine and the closing phenylalanine or tryptophan. A D gene is named only where the DNA matches it firmly. Rows give clone size only sometimes, using once, few, many, or a class for an expanded clone.

clone_size	d_call	v_call	cdr3_length	j_call	cdr3_nt	cdr3_aa
.	.	TRBV29-1	14	TRBJ2-7	TGCAGGCGATGCCTGACAGGGGAGGGCTACGAGCAGTACTTC	CRRCLTGEGYEQYF
.	.	TRBV20-1	13	TRBJ1-3	TGCAGTGCTAGAGATTGTGCTGGAAACACCATATATTTT	CSARDCAGNTIYF
.	TRBD1	TRBV11-2	13	TRBJ2-2	TGTGCCAGCAGCAGACAGGGACCCGGGGAGCTGTTTTTT	CASSRQGPGELFF
few	TRBD1	TRBV28	14	TRBJ1-1	TGTGCCAGCAGTTTTTCAGTTCGACAGGGCGCGGCTTTCTTT	CASSFSVRQGAAFF
few	.	TRBV11-3	16	TRBJ1-1	TGTGCCAGCGGCCGCAGCTGGACAAATATGAACGCTGAAGCTTTCTTT	CASGRSWTNMNAEAFF
.	.	TRBV5-4	15	TRBJ2-5	TGTGCCAGCAGCGGCAAAGGAGGGGTCGAGTATACCCAGTACTTC	CASSGKGGVEYTQYF
.	TRBD2	TRBV5-1	19	TRBJ2-3	TGCGCCAGCAGCCCCGGTAGAGGTCGTAGCGGGGGACACACAGATACGCAGTATTTT	CASSPGRGRSGGHTDTQYF
.	.	TRBV12-3/TRBV12-4	13	TRBJ2-7	TGTGCCAGCAGTGGGGCCGGGTTCTACGAGCAGTACTTC	CASSGAGFYEQYF
.	.	TRBV11-2	15	TRBJ2-5	TGCACCAGTAGCTTCGGCCCCTCGACTGTCCAGACCCAGTACTTC	CTSSFGPSTVQTQYF
few	.	TRBV20-1	13	TRBJ2-5	TGCAGTGCTAGGGGTGAGGGGCATGGGACCCAGTACTTC	CSARGEGHGTQYF
.	TRBD2	TRBV11-3	15	TRBJ2-2	TGTGCCAGTAGCTTAGGCCGCGGATCGGGCGGGGGGCTGTTTTTT	CASSLGRGSGGGLFF
many	.	TRBV20-1	14	TRBJ1-6	TGCAGTGCTCTGAGTCCGGAAATTTGGCCACCCCTCCACTTT	CSALSPEIWPPLHF
many	TRBD1	TRBV6-5	14	TRBJ2-7	TGTGCCAGCAGACGACAGGGACCTGCCTACGAGCAGTACTTC	CASRRQGPAYEQYF
.	TRBD1	TRBV11-3	15	TRBJ2-3	TGTGCCAGCAGCTTTGGGACAGGAGGCACAGATACGCAATATTTT	CASSFGTGGTDTQYF
.	.	TRBV4-2	15	TRBJ2-4	TGTGCCAGCAGCCAAGTCCGTGGTCATGGAAACATTCAGTACTTC	CASSQVRGHGNIQYF
many	TRBD1	TRBV6-5	14	TRBJ2-5	TGTGCCAGCAAGGCGACAGGGGGTGGGGAGACCCAGTACTTC	CASKATGGGETQYF
.	.	TRBV10-1	12	TRBJ1-5	TGCGCTAGCAGCGTCGGATCAGATACGCAGCATTTT	CASSVGSDTQHF
many	.	TRBV6-5	16	TRBJ2-5	TGTGCCAGCAGCTCCCCCCGCTCCGGGAACCGGGAGACCCAGTACTTC	CASSSPRSGNRETQYF
.	.	TRBV28	15	TRBJ2-1	TGTGCCAGCGGCCGGGGACGGACCCTCCTCAATGAGCAGTTCTTC	CASGRGRTLLNEQFF
.	.	TRBV10-3	13	TRBJ2-7	TGTGCCATCAGTGGGGCGGCTTCCTACGAGCAGTACTTC	CAISGAASYEQYF
.	.	TRBV18	15	TRBJ2-6	TGTGCTAGCTCACCAGATCCGGCTGGGGCCAACGTCCTGACTTTC	CASSPDPAGANVLTF
few	TRBD1	TRBV7-9	15	TRBJ1-5	TGTGCCAGCACGTCCGGGGACAGTACTAATCAACCCCAGCATTTT	CASTSGDSTNQPQHF
.	.	TRBV11-2	13	TRBJ2-5	TGTGCCAGCAGCCCCAGGACGGTGGAAACCCAGTACTTC	CASSPRTVETQYF
few	.	TRBV30	15	TRBJ2-7	TGTGCCTGGAGTAACCCCGGGACGGGATCCTACGAGCAGTACTTC	CAWSNPGTGSYEQYF
.	.	TRBV6-5	13	TRBJ1-2	.	CTSRMSTNYGCTF
.	.	TRBV6-1	13	TRBJ2-7	TGTGCCCGCAGTGAAGGACAGTTTACGCAGCAGTACTTC	CARSEGQFTQQYF
many	.	TRBV6-1	17	TRBJ2-2	TGTGCCAGCAGTCCAGCCGGGAGGGGGCAAAGGACCGGGGAGCTGTTTTTT	CASSPAGRGQRTGELFF
.	.	TRBV11-2	13	TRBJ2-2	TGTGCCAGCAGCTCAGGGGGGTGCGGGGAGCTGTTTTTT	CASSSGGCGELFF
.	TRBD1	TRBV10-1	17	TRBJ2-2	TGCGCCAGCAGCGAGTCGGCCAGGGGGATAAACACCGGGGAGCCGTTTTTT	CASSESARGINTGEPFF